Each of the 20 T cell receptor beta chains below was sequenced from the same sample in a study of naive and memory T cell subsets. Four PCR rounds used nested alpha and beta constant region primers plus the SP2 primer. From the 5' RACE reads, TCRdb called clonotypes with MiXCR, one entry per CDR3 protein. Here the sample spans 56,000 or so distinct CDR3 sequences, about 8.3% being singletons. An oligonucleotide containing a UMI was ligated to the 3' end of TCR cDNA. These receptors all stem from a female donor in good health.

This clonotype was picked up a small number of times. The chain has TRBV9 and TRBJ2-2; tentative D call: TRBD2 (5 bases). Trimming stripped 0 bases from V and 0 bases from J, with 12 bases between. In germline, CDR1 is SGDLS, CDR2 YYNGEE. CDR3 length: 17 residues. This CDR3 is CASSVDVRGTNTGELFF. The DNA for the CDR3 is TGTGCCAGCAGCGTAGATGTTCGGGGAACGAACACCGGGGAGCTGTTTTTT. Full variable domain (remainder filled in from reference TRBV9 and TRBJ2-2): DSGVTQTPKHLITATGQRVTLRCSPRSGDLSVYWYQQSLDQGLQFLIQYYNGEERAKGNILERFSAQQFPDLHSELNLSSLELGDSALYFCASSVDVRGTNTGELFFGEGSRLTVL.

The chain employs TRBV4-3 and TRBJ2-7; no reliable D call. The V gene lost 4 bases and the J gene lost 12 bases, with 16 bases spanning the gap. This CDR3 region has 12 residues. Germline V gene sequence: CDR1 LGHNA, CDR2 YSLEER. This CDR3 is CASSLKGTELYF. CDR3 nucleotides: TGCGCCAGCAGCCTGAAGGGTACAGAATTGTACTTC.

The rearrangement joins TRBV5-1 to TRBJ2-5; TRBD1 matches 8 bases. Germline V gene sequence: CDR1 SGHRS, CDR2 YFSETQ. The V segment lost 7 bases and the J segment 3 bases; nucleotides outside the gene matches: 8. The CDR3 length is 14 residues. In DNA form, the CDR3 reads TGCGCCAGCCGAAGCCTGACAGGGGAAGAGACCCAGTACTTC. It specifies CASRSLTGEETQYF. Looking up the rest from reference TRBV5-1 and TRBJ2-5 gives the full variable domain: KAGVTQTPRYLIKTRGQQVTLSCSPISGHRSVSWYQQTPGQGLQFLFEYFSETQRNKGNFPGRFSGRQFSNSRSEMNVSTLELGDSALYLCASRSLTGEETQYFGPGTRLLVL.

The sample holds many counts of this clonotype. CDR3 in amino acids: CASSGQGYDSPLHF. DNA of the CDR3: TGTGCCAGCTCAGGACAGGGGTATGATTCACCCCTCCACTTT. The V and J genes are TRBV18 and TRBJ1-6, with TRBD1 identical over 9 bases. CDR1 and CDR2 from the germline V gene are KGHSH and LQKENI. The CDR3 runs to 14 residues. The ends lost 5 bases at V and 8 bases at J; junction bases unmatched: 4.

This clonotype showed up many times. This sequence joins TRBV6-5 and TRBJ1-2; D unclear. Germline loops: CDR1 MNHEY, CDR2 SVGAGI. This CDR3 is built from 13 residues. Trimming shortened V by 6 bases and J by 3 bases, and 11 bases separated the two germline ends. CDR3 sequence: CASRKRTDYGYTF. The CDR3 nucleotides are TGTGCCAGCAGAAAAAGAACGGACTATGGCTACACCTTC.

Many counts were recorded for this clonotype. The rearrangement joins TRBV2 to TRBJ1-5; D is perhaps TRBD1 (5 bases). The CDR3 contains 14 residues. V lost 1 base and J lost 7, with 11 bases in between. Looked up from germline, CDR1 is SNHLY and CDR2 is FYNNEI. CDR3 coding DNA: TGTGCCAGCAGTGAAGGATGGGGGGAACAGCCCCAGCATTTT. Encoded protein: CASSEGWGEQPQHF. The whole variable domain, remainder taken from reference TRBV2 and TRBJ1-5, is EPEVTQTPSHQVTQMGQEVILRCVPISNHLYFYWYRQILGQKVEFLVSFYNNEISEKSEIFDDQFSVERPDGSNFTLKIRSTKLEDSAMYFCASSEGWGEQPQHFGDGTRLSIL.

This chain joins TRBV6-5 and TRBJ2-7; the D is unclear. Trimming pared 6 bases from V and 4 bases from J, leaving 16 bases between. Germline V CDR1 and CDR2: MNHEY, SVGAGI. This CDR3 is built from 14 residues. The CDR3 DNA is TGTGCCAGCAGGCCCAACAACGAAATGTACGAGCAGTACTTC. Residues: CASRPNNEMYEQYF.

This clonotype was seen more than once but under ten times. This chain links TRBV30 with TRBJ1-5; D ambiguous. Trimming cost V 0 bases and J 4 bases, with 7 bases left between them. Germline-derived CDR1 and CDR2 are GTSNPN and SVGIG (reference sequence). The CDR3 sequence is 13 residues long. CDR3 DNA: TGTGCCTGGAGTGTACAGACGAATCAGCCCCAGCATTTT. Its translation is CAWSVQTNQPQHF.

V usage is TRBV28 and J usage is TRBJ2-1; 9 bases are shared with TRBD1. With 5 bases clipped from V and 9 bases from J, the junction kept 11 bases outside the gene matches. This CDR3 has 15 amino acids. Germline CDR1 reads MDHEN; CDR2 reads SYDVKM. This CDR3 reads CASSLTGGGPVEQFF. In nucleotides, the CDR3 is TGTGCCAGCAGTCTGACAGGGGGTGGCCCGGTTGAGCAGTTCTTC. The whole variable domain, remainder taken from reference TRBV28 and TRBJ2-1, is DVKVTQSSRYLVKRTGEKVFLECVQDMDHENMFWYRQDPGLGLRLIYFSYDVKMKEKGDIPEGYSVSREKKERFSLILESASTNQTSMYLCASSLTGGGPVEQFFGPGTRLTVL.

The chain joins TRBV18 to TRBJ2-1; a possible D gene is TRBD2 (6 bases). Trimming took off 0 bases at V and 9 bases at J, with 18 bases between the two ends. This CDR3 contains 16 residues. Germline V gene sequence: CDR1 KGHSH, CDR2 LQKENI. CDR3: CASSPPGRDWATEQFF. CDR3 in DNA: TGTGCCAGCTCACCACCGGGCAGGGACTGGGCGACTGAGCAGTTCTTC.

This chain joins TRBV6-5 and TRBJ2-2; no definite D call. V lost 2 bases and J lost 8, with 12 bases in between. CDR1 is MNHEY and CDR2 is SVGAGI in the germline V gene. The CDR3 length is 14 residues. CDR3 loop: CASSYRPGTGELFF. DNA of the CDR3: TGTGCCAGCAGTTACCGGCCTGGCACTGGGGAGCTGTTTTTT.

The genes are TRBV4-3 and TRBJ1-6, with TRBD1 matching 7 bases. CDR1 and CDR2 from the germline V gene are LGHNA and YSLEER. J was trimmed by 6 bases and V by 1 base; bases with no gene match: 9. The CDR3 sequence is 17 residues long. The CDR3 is CASSQATGTALNSPLHF. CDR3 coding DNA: TGCGCCAGCAGCCAAGCAACCGGGACAGCGCTTAATTCACCCCTCCACTTT.

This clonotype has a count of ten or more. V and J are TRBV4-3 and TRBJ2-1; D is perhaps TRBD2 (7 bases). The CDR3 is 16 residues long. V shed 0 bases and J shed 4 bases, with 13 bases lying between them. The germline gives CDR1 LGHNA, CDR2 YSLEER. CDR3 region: CASSQDWGGPYNEQFF. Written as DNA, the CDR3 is TGCGCCAGCAGCCAAGATTGGGGGGGCCCGTACAATGAGCAGTTCTTC.

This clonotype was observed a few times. CDR3 region: CASSFDRQGGTFF. Here the CDR3 DNA reads TGCGCCAGCAGCTTCGATCGACAGGGTGGAACTTTCTTT. The chain links TRBV5-1 to TRBJ1-1, with TRBD1 matching over 7 bases. J was trimmed by 12 bases and V by 2 bases; bases with no gene match: 10. Germline V gene sequence: CDR1 SGHRS, CDR2 YFSETQ. This CDR3 has 13 amino acids.

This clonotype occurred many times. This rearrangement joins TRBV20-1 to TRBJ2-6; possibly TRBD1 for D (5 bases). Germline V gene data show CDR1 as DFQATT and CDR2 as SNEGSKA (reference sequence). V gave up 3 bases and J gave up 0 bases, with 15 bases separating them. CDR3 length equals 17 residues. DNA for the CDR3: TGCAGTGCTAGGGGCCAGGGCAGGAGCTCTGGGGCCAACGTCCTGACTTTC. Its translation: CSARGQGRSSGANVLTF.

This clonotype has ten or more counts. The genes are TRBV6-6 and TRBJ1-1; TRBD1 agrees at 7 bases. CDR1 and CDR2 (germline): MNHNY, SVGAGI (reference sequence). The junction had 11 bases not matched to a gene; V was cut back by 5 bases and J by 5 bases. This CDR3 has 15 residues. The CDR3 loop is CASSRQGVVGTEAFF. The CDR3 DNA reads TGTGCCAGCAGTCGGCAGGGGGTGGTGGGGACTGAAGCTTTCTTT.

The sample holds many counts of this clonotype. The CDR3 nucleotides read TGCAGCGTTGAGTTGGCTTCCTACGAGCAGTACTTC. This codes for CSVELASYEQYF. The rearrangement joins TRBV29-1 to TRBJ2-7; D is unclear. This CDR3 spans 12 amino acids. Germline V gene lookup returns CDR1 SQVTM and CDR2 ANQGSEA. V gave up 3 bases and J gave up 1 base, with 7 bases separating them.

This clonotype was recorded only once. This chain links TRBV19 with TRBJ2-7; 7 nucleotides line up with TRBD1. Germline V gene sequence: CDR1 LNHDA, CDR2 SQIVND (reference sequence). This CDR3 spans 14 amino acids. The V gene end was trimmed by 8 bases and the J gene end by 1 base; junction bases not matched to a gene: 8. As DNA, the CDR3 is TGTGCCAGTTCCGGGACAGTCACATCCTACGAGCAGTACTTC. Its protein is CASSGTVTSYEQYF.

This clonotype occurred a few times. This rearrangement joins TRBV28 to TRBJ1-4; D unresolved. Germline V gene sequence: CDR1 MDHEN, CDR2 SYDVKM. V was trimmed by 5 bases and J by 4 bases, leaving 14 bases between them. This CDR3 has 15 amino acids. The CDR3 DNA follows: TGTGCCAGCAGTCTAACGGTCCCCTGTAATGAAAAACTGTTTTTT. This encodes CASSLTVPCNEKLFF. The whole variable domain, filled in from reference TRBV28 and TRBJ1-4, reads DVKVTQSSRYLVKRTGEKVFLECVQDMDHENMFWYRQDPGLGLRLIYFSYDVKMKEKGDIPEGYSVSREKKERFSLILESASTNQTSMYLCASSLTVPCNEKLFFGSGTQLSVL.

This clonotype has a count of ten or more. The CDR3: CASSPGMHTQYF. The DNA for the CDR3 is TGTGCCAGCAGCCCCGGTATGCATACGCAGTATTTT. V usage is TRBV6-5 and J usage is TRBJ2-3, with D unresolved. This CDR3 contains 12 residues. The V and J ends lost 6 bases and 7 bases respectively, with 11 bases between them. Per the germline V gene, CDR1 is MNHEY and CDR2 is SVGAGI.